This TCR beta chain was recorded in a study of identical twins. Each CDR3 protein gets one entry after TCRdb re-called the 5' RACE reads with MiXCR. The table has 650,000 to 800,000 distinct CDR3 sequences, over 8.5% seen once. This clonotype turned up a few times. Its target is not known. Study-level findings and limits: Cross-sectional statistical analysis, not tracking of the same donors, underpinned the conclusions. The models systematically underestimated how much out-of-frame TCR alpha was shared in monozygotic twins.

The CDR3 length is 15 residues. The germline gives CDR1 MNHEY, CDR2 SVGEGT. V gave up 3 bases and J gave up 3 bases, with 15 bases separating them. These data are also associated with another study on yellow fever vaccine responses in identical twins. That paper notes: Twins reportedly showed a vaccine T cell response that seemed partly convergent and partly personalized.

This clonotype originated in a young woman in good health. The specimen sequenced was PBMCs. V is TRBV6-2 or TRBV6-3 and J is TRBJ2-7; D is perhaps TRBD2 (6 bases). The CDR3 sequence is CASSYSRLVDYEQYF. CDR3 bases: TGTGCCAGCAGTTATTCAAGACTAGTGGACTACGAGCAGTACTTC.